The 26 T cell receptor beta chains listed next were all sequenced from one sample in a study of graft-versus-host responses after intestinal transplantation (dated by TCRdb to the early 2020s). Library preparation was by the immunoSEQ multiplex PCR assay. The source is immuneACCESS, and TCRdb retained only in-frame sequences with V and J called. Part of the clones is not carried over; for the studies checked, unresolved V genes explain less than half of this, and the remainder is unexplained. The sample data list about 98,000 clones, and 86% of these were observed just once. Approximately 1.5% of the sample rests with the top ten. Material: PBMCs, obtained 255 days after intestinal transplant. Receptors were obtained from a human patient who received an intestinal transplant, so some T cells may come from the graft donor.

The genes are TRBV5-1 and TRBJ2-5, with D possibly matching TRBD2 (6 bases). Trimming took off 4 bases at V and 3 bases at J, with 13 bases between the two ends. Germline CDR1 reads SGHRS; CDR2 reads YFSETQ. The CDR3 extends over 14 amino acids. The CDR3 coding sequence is TGCGCCAGCAGCCCCACTCCGGGGGAAGAGACCCAGTACTTC. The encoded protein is CASSPTPGEETQYF.

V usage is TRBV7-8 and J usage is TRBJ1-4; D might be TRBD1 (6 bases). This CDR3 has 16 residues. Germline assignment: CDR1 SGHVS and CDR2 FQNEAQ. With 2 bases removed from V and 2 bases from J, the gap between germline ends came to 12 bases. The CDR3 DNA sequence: TGTGCCAGCAGCTTAAGGGGAGGGGGGACTAATGAAAAACTGTTTTTT. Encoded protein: CASSLRGGGTNEKLFF.

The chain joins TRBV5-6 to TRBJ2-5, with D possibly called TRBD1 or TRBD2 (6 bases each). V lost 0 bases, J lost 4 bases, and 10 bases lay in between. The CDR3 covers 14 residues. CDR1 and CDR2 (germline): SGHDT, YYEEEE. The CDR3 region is CASSLAGGGETQYF. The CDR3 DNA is TGTGCCAGCAGCTTGGCCGGAGGGGGAGAGACCCAGTACTTC.

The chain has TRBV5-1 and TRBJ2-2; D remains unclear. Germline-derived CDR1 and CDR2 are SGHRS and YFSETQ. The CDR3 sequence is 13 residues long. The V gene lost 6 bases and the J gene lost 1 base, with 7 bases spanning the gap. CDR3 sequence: CASKDQNTGELFF. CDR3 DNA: TGCGCCAGCAAAGACCAGAACACCGGGGAGCTGTTTTTT.

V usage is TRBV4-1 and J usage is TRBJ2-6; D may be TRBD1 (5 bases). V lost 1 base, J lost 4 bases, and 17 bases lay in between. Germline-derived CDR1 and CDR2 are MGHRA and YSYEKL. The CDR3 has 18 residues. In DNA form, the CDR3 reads TGCGCCAGCAGCCAAGCCCAGGGCTCCTTTCGAGGGGCCAACGTCCTGACTTTC. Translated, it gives CASSQAQGSFRGANVLTF.

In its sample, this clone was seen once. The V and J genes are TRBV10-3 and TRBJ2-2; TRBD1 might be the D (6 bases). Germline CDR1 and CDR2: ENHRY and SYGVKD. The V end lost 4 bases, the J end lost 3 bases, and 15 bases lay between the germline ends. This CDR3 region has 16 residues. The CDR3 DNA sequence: TGTGCCATCAGTGCCTACAGGGTCCAGCACACCGGGGAGCTGTTTTTT. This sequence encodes CAISAYRVQHTGELFF.

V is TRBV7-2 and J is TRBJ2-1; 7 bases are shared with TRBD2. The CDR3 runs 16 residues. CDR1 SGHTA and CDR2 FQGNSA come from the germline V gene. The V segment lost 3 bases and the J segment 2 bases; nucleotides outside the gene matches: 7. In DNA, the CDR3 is TGTGCCAGCAGCTTCGGGGGAGGGCTTGCCTACAATGAGCAGTTCTTC. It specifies CASSFGGGLAYNEQFF.

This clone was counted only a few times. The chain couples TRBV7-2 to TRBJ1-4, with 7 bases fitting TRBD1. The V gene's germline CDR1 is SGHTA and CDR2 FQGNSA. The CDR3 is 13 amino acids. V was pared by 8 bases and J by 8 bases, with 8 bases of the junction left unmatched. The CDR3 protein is CASARQGGEKLFF. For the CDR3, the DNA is TGTGCCAGCGCCAGACAGGGAGGAGAAAAACTGTTTTTT.

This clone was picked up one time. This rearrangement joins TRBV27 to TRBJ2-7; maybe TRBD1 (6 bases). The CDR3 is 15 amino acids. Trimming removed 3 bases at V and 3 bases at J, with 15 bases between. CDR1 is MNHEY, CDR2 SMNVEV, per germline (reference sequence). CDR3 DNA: TGTGCCAGCAGTTTCTTCAGGGGATCAGTCTACGAGCAGTACTTC. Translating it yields CASSFFRGSVYEQYF.

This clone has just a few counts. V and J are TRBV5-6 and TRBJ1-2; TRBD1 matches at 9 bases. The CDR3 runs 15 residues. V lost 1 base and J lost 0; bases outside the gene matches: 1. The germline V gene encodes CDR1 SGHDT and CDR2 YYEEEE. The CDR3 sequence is CASSLTGGANYGYTF. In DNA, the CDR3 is TGTGCCAGCAGCTTGACAGGGGGCGCTAACTATGGCTACACCTTC. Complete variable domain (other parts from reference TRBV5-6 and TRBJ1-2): DAGVTQSPTHLIKTRGQQVTLRCSPKSGHDTVSWYQQALGQGPQFIFQYYEEEERQRGNFPDRFSGHQFPNYSSELNVNALLLGDSALYLCASSLTGGANYGYTFGSGTRLTVV.

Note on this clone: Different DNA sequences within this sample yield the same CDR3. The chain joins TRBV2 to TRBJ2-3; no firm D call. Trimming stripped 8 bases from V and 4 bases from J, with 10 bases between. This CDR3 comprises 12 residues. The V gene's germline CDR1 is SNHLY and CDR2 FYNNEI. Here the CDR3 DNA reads TGTGCCAGCGACGCGGCGGCAGATACGCAGTATTTT. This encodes CASDAAADTQYF.

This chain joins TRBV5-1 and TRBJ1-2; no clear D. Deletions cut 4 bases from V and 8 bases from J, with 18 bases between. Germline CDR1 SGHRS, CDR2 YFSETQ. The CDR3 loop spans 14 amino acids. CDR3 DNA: TGCGCCAGCAGCGCCCTGACCCCCCCGCAGGGCTACACCTTC. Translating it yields CASSALTPPQGYTF.

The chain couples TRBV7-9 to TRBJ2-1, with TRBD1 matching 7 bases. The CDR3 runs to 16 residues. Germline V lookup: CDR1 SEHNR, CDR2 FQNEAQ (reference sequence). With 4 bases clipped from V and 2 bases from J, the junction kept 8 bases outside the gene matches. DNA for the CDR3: TGTGCCAGCAGCTCACGACAGGGAAAGACCTACAATGAGCAGTTCTTC. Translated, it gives CASSSRQGKTYNEQFF.

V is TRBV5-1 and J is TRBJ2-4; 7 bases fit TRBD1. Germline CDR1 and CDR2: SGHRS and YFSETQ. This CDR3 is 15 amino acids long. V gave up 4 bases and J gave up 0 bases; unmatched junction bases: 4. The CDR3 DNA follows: TGCGCCAGCAGCGTTGCAGGGGGAGCCAAAAACATTCAGTACTTC. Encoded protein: CASSVAGGAKNIQYF. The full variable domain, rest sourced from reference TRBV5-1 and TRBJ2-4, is KAGVTQTPRYLIKTRGQQVTLSCSPISGHRSVSWYQQTPGQGLQFLFEYFSETQRNKGNFPGRFSGRQFSNSRSEMNVSTLELGDSALYLCASSVAGGAKNIQYFGAGTRLSVL.

The CDR3 bases are TGTGCCAGCAGCCAAGAGTCCCAGGGTCTACGGGAGACCCAGTACTTC. Protein product: CASSQESQGLRETQYF. J is TRBJ2-5 and V is TRBV4-2; TRBD1 might be the D (5 bases). The V end was cut by 0 bases, the J end by 5 bases, with 16 bases between. This CDR3 comprises 16 residues. Germline values: CDR1 LGHNA, CDR2 YNFKEQ.

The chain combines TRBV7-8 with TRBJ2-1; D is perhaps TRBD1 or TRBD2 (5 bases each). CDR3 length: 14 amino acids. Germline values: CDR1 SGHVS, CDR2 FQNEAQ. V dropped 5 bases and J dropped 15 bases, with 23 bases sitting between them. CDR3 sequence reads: CASSPTRDRRAAFF. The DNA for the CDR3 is TGTGCCAGCAGCCCAACCCGGGACCGACGTGCGGCGTTCTTC.

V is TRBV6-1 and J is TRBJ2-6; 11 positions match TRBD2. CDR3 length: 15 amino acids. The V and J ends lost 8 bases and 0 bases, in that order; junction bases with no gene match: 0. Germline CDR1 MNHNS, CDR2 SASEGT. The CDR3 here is CASGTSGSGANVLTF. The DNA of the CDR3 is TGTGCCAGCGGGACTAGCGGCTCTGGGGCCAACGTCCTGACTTTC.

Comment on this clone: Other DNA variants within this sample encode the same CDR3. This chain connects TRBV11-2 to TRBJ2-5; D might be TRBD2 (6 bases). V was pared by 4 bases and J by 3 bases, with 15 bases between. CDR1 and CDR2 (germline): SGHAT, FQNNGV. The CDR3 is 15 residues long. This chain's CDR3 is CASSYLGRGEETQYF. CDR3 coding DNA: TGTGCCAGCAGCTACTTGGGGCGGGGTGAAGAGACCCAGTACTTC.

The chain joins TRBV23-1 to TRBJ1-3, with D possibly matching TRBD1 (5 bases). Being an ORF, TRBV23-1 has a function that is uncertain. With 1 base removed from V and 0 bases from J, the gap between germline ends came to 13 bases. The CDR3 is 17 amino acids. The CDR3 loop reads CASSQLWPGISGNTIYF. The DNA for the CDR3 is TGCGCCAGCAGTCAATTGTGGCCAGGGATCTCTGGAAACACCATATATTTT.

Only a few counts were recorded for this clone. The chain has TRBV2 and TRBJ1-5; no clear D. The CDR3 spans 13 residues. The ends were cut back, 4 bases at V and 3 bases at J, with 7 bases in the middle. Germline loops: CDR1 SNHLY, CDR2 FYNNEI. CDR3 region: CASSGGYNQPQHF. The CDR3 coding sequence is TGTGCCAGCAGTGGGGGTTACAATCAGCCCCAGCATTTT.

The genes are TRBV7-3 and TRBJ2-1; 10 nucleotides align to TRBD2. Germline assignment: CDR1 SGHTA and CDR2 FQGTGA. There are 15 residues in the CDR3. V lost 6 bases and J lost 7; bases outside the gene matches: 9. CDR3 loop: CASSRAGGIPNEQFF. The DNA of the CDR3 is TGTGCCAGCAGTCGAGCGGGAGGGATTCCAAATGAGCAGTTCTTC.

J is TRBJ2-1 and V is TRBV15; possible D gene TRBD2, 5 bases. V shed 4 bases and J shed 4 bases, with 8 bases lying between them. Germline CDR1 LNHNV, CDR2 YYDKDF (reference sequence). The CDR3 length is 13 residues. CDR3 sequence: CATSNGNYNEQFF. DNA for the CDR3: TGTGCCACCAGCAACGGGAATTACAATGAGCAGTTCTTC.

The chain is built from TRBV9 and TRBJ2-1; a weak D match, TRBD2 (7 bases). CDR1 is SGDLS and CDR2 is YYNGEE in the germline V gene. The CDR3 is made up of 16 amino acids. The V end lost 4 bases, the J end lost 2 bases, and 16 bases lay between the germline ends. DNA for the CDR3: TGTGCCAGCAGCTCCGACGGGGGGCCCACCTACAATGAGCAGTTCTTC. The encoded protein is CASSSDGGPTYNEQFF.

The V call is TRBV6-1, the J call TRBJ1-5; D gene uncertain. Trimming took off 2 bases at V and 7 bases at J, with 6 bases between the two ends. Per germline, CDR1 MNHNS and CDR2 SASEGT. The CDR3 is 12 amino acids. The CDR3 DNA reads TGTGCCAGCAGTGAACTTTCCCAGCCCCAGCATTTT. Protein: CASSELSQPQHF.

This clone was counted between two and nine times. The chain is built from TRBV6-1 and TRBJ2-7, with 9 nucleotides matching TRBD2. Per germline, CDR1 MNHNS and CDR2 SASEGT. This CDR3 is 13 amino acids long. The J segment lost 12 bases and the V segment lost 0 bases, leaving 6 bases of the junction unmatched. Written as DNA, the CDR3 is TGTGCCAGCAGTGAAGCGTTAGCGGGAGTGCTGTACTTC. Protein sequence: CASSEALAGVLYF.

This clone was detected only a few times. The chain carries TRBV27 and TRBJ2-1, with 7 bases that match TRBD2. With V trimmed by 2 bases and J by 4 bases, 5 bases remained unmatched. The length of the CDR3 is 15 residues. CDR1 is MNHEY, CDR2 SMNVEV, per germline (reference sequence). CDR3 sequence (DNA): TGTGCCAGCAGTTTAAGTGGGGGGGATTACAATGAGCAGTTCTTC. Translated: CASSLSGGDYNEQFF.